Reported below is one T cell receptor (beta chain). The CDR3 runs to 15 residues. Trimming pared 4 bases from V and 1 base from J, leaving 15 bases between. Germline-derived CDR1 and CDR2 are SGHKS and YYEKEE (reference sequence). The data belong to a study of T cell changes during pregnancy in multiple sclerosis. The method was immunoSEQ multiplex PCR; TCRdb's version includes in-frame clones alone and lacks a portion of them. The profile shows tens of thousands of clones, more than 85% of them singletons. The input for sequencing was peripheral blood, taken after pregnancy. The rearrangement links TRBV5-5 to TRBJ2-7; TRBD1 might be the D (5 bases). The receptor comes from a female donor in good health, enrolled as a control in a pregnancy study. The CDR3 is CASSHTFKGSYEQYF. The CDR3 coding sequence is TGTGCCAGCAGCCATACATTTAAGGGGTCCTACGAGCAGTACTTC.